This T cell receptor beta chain was sequenced during a study of human T cells and chemical hapten exposure (dated by TCRdb to the early 2020s). At the level of the whole study: For sensitization, 2% DPC in acetone was applied to a 2 cm by 2 cm area of upper inner arm skin. Libraries were pooled for sequencing, and per-sample TCR yields varied mainly because of small differences in library volumes within the pool. About 27 alopecia patients gave blood for TCR sequencing at one to four time points (pre-sensitization, 2, 6 and 24 weeks). Patient blood was sampled pre-sensitization (week 0) and at 2, 6 and about 24 weeks after DPC sensitization. Patch testing was performed on the upper back with Finn chambers containing 0.01% DPC, and the patch tests were scored after 6 days according to International Contact Dermatitis Research Group standards. Alopecia areata with under or over 50% scalp involvement, alopecia totalis and alopecia universalis were represented in the patient cohort, which was mostly female. In alopecia patients, the study followed how the peripheral blood TCR repertoire changed in vivo over primary and secondary sensitization to diphenylcyclopropenone (DPC), a hapten. Both TCR alpha and TCR beta chains were sequenced from each blood RNA sample. Throughout the study period of around 24 weeks, patients also received therapeutic DPC doses to the scalp every week. Overall study results and their limits: Because every patient had alopecia, a presumed autoimmune disease, the patients' immune response might differ from that of healthy individuals. After repeated subsampling, the strength of the expansion versus patch-test correlation and the threshold at which it became significant changed. Significantly more large CDR3 similarity clusters were formed by expanded TCRs than by pre-sensitization or healthy control sets, consistent with antigen-driven responses. The number of TCRs above 1 in 1000 frequency did not change with DPC sensitization; there was no evidence of global repertoire structure alterations. A positive correlation was found between the number of PT1 expanded TCRs and patch test score, with significance reached at thresholds 8, 16 and 32 but not 4.

Concerning this clonotype itself: The antigen this receptor binds is unknown. Base qualities are not recorded, but no much larger clone differs from it by a single base.

This specimen's time point label, interpreted: patch test 2, 6 weeks after DPC sensitization. Sample treatment or condition, as interpreted from the label and publication: therapeutic diphenylcyclopropenone sensitization with weekly scalp DPC. Total RNA was isolated from unfractionated whole blood collected in Tempus Blood RNA tubes. At every patch-test visit, the blood draw took place before the patch test was put on. Patients were considered eligible if aged 18 to 70, diagnosed with alopecia and deemed suitable for DPC therapy, and patients were excluded if pregnant. The library was produced with RACE. Sequencing instrument: NextSeq 500. During library preparation, unique molecular identifiers were attached to individual cDNA molecules so that TCRs could be counted in a quantitative, reproducible way. Under the source paper's analysis protocol: Samples had a median of roughly 87,000 TCRs, with a range from roughly 20,000 to 690,600. V, J and CDR3 annotation of the TCR reads was carried out using the Decombinator software suite. To make PS versus PT1 abundance plots, every sample was subsampled to the same number of TCRs (28,000). TCRs were defined as expanded if absent before sensitization and observed at least eight times at the 2-week time point. TCRdb reran the public reads through fastp at Q25 and MiXCR, keeping productive beta chains. Each entry is one CDR3 protein sequence, shown with its most common DNA and genes. These V and J calls rely on TCRdb rather than the paper's analysis. The sample records 35,000 to 45,000 distinct CDR3 sequences, roughly a tenth of which are singletons. The top ten constitute 14% of the sample.

V lost 3 bases and J lost 1 base; the stretch between them is 7 bases long. The germline V gene supplies CDR1 SGHRS and CDR2 YFSETQ. Measured from the cysteine to the phenylalanine, the CDR3 is 13 residues long. The retained sequence is limited to the CDR3, 39 bases, with the frame set at the first base. Source: whole blood, taken in connection with sensitization to the hapten diphenylcyclopropenone (DPC). The receptor was isolated from a woman in her thirties with alopecia areata. Some clones in this sample may be carry-over from other donors' samples. The sequence links TRBV5-1 to TRBJ1-1, with the D gene too uncertain to name. The CDR3 has the sequence CASSSQTNTEAFF. In nucleotides, the sequence is TGCGCCAGCAGCTCTCAGACGAACACTGAAGCTTTCTTT.